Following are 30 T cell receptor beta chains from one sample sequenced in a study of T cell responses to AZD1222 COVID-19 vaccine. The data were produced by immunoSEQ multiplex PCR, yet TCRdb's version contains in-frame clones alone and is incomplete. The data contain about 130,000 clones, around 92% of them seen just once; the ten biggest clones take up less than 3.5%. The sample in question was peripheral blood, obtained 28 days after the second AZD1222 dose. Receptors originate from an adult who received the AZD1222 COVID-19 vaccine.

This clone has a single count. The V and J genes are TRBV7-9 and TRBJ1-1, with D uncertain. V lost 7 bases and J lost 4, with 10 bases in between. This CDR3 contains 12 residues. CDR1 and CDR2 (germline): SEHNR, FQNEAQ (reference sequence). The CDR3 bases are TGTGCCAGCACCCCATCGAGCACTGAAGCTTTCTTT. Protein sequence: CASTPSSTEAFF.

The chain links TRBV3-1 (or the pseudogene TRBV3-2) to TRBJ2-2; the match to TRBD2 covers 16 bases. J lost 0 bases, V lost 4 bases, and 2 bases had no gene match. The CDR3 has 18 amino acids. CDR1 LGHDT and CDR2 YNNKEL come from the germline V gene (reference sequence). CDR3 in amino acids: CASSPGLAGGPNTGELFF. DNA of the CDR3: TGTGCCAGCAGCCCGGGACTAGCGGGAGGGCCGAACACCGGGGAGCTGTTTTTT.

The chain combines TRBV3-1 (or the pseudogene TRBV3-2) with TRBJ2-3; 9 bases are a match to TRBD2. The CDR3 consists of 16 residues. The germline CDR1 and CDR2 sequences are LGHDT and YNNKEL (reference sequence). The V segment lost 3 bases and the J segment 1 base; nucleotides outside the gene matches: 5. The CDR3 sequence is CASSHLRTSGTDTQYF. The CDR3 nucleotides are TGTGCCAGCAGCCATTTAAGGACTAGCGGCACAGATACGCAGTATTTT.

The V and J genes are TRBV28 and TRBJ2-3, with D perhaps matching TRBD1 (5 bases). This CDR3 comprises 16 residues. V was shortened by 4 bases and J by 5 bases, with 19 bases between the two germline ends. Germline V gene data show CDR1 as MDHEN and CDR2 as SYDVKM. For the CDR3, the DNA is TGTGCCAGCAGTTCCAGGGAAGGGTCCCCGAGAGATACGCAGTATTTT. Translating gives CASSSREGSPRDTQYF.

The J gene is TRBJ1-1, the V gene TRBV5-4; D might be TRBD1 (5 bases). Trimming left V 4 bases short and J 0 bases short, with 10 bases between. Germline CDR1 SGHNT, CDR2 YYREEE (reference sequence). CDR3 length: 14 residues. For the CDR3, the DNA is TGTGCCAGCAGCGGGGGAATCATGAACACTGAAGCTTTCTTT. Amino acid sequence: CASSGGIMNTEAFF. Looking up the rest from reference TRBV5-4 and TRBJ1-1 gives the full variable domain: ETGVTQSPTHLIKTRGQQVTLRCSSQSGHNTVSWYQQALGQGPQFIFQYYREEENGRGNFPPRFSGLQFPNYSSELNVNALELDDSALYLCASSGGIMNTEAFFGQGTRLTVV.

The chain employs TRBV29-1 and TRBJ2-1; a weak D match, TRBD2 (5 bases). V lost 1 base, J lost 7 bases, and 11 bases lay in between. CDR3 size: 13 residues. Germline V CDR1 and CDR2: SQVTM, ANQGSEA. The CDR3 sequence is CSVEGPGNNEQFF. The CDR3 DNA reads TGCAGCGTTGAAGGGCCCGGGAATAATGAGCAGTTCTTC.

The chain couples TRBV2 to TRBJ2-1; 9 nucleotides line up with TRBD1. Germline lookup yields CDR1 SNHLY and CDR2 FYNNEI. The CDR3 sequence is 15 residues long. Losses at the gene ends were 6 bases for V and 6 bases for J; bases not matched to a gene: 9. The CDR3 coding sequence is TGTGCCAGCAGGCCTCCGGGACAGGGCCCCAATGAGCAGTTCTTC. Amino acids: CASRPPGQGPNEQFF.

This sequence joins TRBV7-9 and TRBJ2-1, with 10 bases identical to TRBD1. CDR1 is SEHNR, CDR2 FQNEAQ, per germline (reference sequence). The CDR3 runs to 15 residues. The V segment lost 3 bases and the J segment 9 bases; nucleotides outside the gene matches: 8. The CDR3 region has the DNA TGTGCCAGCAGCTTTCCCGGGACAGGGGATCGTGAGCAGTTCTTC. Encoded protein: CASSFPGTGDREQFF.

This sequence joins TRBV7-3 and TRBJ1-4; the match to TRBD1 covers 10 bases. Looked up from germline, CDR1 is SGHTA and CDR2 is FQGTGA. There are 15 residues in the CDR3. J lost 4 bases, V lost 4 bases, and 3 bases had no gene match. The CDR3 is CASSSTGGRNEKLFF. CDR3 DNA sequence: TGTGCCAGCAGCTCGACAGGGGGCCGTAATGAAAAACTGTTTTTT.

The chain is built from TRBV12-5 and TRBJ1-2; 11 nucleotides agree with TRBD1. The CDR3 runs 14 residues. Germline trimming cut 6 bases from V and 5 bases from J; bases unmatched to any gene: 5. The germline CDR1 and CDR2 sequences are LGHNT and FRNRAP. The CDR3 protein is CASGGQGARYGYTF. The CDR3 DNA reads TGTGCTAGTGGAGGACAGGGGGCAAGATATGGCTACACCTTC.

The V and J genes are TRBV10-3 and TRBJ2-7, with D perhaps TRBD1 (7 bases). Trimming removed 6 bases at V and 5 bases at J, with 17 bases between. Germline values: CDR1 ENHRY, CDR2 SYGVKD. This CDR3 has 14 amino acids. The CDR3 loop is CAIRAGQTTHEQYF. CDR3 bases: TGTGCCATCAGGGCGGGACAGACCACGCACGAGCAGTACTTC.

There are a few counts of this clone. CDR3 DNA: TGTGCCAGCAGGGGACAGGCGCGCCGCAATCAGCCCCAGCATTTT. Protein product: CASRGQARRNQPQHF. V and J are TRBV27 and TRBJ1-5; 8 positions agree with TRBD1. The V and J ends lost 6 bases and 2 bases, in that order; junction bases with no gene match: 6. The CDR3 covers 15 residues. The V gene's germline CDR1 is MNHEY and CDR2 SMNVEV (reference sequence).

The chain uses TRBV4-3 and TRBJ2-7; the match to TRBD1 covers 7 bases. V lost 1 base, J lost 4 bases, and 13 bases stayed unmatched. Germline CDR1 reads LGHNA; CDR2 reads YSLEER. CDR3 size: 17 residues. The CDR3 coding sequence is TGCGCCAGCAGCCAAGGAATACAGGGGACATCAAAATACGAGCAGTACTTC. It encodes CASSQGIQGTSKYEQYF.

CDR3 bases: TGTGCCAGCAGCGAGTCCGGGGGGCACACCGGGGAGCTGTTTTTT. Amino acids: CASSESGGHTGELFF. The J gene is TRBJ2-2, the V gene TRBV28, with D perhaps matching TRBD2 (7 bases). Germline-derived CDR1 and CDR2 are MDHEN and SYDVKM. Trimming removed 6 bases from V and 3 bases from J, with 14 bases in between. This CDR3 region has 15 residues.

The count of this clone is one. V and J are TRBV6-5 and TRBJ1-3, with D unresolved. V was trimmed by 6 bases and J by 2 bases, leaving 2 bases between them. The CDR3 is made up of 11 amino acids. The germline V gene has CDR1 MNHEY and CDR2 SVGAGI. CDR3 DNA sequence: TGTGCCAGCAGGACTGGAAACACCATATATTTT. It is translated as CASRTGNTIYF.

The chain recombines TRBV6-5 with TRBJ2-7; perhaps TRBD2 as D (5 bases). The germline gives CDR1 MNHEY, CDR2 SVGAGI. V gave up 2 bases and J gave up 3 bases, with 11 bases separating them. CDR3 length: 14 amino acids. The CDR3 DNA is TGTGCCAGCAGTTACCTGGACTCTTTCTACGAGCAGTACTTC. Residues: CASSYLDSFYEQYF.

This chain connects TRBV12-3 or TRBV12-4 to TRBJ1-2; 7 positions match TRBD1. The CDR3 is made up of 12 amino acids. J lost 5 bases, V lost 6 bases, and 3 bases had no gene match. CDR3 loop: CASSNRGYGYTF. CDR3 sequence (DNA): TGTGCCAGCAGCAACAGGGGTTATGGCTACACCTTC.

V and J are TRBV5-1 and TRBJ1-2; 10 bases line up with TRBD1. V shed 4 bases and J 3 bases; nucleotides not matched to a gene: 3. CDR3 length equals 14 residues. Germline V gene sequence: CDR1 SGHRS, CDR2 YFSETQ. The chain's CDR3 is CASSRDRGDYGYTF. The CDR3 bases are TGCGCCAGCAGCCGGGACAGGGGAGACTATGGCTACACCTTC. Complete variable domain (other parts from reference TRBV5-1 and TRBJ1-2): KAGVTQTPRYLIKTRGQQVTLSCSPISGHRSVSWYQQTPGQGLQFLFEYFSETQRNKGNFPGRFSGRQFSNSRSEMNVSTLELGDSALYLCASSRDRGDYGYTFGSGTRLTVV.

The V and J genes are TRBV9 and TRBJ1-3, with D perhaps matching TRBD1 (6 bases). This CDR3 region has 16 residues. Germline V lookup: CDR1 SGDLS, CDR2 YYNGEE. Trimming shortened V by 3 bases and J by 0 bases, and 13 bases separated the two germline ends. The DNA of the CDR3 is TGTGCCAGCAGCGGTTCAGGGGCCTTCTCTGGAAACACCATATATTTT. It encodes CASSGSGAFSGNTIYF. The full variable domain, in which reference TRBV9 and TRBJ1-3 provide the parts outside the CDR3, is DSGVTQTPKHLITATGQRVTLRCSPRSGDLSVYWYQQSLDQGLQFLIQYYNGEERAKGNILERFSAQQFPDLHSELNLSSLELGDSALYFCASSGSGAFSGNTIYFGEGSWLTVV.

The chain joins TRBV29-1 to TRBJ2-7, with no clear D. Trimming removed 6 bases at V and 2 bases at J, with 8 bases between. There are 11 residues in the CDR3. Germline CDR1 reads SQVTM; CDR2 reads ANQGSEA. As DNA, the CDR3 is TGCAGCGTCGTCGACACCTACGAGCAGTACTTC. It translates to CSVVDTYEQYF.

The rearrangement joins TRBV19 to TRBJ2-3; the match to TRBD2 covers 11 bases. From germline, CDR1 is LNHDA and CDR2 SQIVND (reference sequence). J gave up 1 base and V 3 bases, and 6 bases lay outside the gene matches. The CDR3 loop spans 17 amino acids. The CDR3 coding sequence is TGTGCCAGTAGTATTTCCCTAGCGGGAGGTCGCACAGATACGCAGTATTTT. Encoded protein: CASSISLAGGRTDTQYF.

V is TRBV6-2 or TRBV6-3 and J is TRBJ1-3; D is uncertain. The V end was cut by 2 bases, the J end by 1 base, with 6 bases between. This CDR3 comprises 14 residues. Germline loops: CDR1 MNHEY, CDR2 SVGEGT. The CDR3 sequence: CASSYDGSGNTIYF. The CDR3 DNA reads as TGTGCCAGCAGTTACGACGGGTCTGGAAACACCATATATTTT.

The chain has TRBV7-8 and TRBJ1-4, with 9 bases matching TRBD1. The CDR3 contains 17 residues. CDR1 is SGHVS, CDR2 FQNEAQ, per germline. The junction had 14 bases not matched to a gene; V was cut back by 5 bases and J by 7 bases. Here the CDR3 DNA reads TGTGCCAGCAGCCGACAGACCGGGACAGGGACCTTTGAAAAACTGTTTTTT. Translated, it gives CASSRQTGTGTFEKLFF.

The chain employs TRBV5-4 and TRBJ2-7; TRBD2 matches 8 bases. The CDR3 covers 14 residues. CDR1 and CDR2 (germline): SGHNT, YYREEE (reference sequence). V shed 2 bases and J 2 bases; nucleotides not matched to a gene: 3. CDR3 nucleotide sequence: TGTGCCAGCAGCTTTGGGACTAGAACCTACGAGCAGTACTTC. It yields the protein CASSFGTRTYEQYF.

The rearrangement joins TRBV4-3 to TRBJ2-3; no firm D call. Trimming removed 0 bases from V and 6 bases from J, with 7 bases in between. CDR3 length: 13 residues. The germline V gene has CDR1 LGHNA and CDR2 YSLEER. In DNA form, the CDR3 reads TGCGCCAGCAGCCAAGAAGGGTGGGATACGCAGTATTTT. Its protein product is CASSQEGWDTQYF.

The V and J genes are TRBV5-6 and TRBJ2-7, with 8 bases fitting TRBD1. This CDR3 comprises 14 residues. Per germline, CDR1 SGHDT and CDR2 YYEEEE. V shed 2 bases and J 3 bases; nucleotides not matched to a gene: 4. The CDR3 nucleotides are TGTGCCAGCAGCTTTTACGGACAGGGCTACGAGCAGTACTTC. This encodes CASSFYGQGYEQYF.

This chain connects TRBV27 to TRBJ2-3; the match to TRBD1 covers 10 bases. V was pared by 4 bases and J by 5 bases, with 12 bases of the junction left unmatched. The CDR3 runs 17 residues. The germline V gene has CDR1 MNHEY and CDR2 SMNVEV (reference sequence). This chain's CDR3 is CASSSFPWDRGIDTQYF. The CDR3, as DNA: TGTGCCAGCAGTTCCTTCCCCTGGGACAGGGGTATAGATACGCAGTATTTT.

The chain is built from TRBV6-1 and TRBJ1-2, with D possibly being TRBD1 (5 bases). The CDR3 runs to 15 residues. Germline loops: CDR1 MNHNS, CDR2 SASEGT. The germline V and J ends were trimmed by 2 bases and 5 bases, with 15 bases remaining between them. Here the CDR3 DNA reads TGTGCCAGCAGTGAATTCCACACCGCAGGGTATGGCTACACCTTC. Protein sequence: CASSEFHTAGYGYTF.

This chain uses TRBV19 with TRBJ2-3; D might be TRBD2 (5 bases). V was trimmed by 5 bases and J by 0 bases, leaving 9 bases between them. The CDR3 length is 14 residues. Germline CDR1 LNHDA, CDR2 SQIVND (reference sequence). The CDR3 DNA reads TGTGCCAGTAGTCCCGGGATCAGCACAGATACGCAGTATTTT. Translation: CASSPGISTDTQYF. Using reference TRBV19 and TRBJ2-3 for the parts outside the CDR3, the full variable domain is DGGITQSPKYLFRKEGQNVTLSCEQNLNHDAMYWYRQDPGQGLRLIYYSQIVNDFQKGDIAEGYSVSREKKESFPLTVTSAQKNPTAFYLCASSPGISTDTQYFGPGTRLTVL.

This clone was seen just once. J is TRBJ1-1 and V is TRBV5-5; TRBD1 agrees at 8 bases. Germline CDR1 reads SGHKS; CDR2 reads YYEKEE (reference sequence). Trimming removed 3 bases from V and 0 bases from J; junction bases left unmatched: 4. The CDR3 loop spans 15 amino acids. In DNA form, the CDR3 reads TGTGCCAGCAGCTCCCGGACAGGGATGAACACTGAAGCTTTCTTT. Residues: CASSSRTGMNTEAFF.